The present T cell receptor (beta chain) was sequenced within a study of ipilimumab plus nivolumab after autologous stem cell transplantation. In the study overall: Both relapsed and primary refractory DLBCL were included.

Study-wide results and limits: The authors say TCR, Treg and microbiome findings warrant further study.

The CDR3 runs 18 residues. Sequencing used immunoSEQ multiplex PCR; TCRdb keeps in-frame clones, though not all of them. The sample lists fewer than 15,000 clones; around three quarters were seen once. Through week 26, nivolumab 3 mg/kg IV was given weeks 1, 4, 7, 10, then biweekly. For this clone: The antigen is unknown.

The sequence came from a male donor with diffuse large B-cell lymphoma. The sample was PBMCs, taken in a trial of ipilimumab plus nivolumab as post-transplant consolidation. The rearrangement uses TRBV1 and TRBJ2-3; no check of the table's D call, TRBD2, against the DNA was made. TRBV1 is a recognized pseudogene. CDR3 sequence reads: CTSSQALMRSGGTDTQYF. The CDR3 nucleotides read TGCACCAGCAGCCAAGCCCTAATGAGGAGCGGGGGCACAGATACGCAGTATTTT.